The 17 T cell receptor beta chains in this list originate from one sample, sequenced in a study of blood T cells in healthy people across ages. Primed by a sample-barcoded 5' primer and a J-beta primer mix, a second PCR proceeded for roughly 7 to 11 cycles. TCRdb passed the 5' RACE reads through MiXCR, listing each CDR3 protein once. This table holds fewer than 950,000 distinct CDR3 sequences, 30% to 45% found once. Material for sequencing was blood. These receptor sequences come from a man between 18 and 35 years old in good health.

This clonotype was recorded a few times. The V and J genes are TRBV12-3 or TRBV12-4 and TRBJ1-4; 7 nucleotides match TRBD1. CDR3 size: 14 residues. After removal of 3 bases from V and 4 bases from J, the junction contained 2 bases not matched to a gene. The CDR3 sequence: CASSLDRFNEKLFF. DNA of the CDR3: TGTGCCAGCAGTTTGGACAGGTTTAATGAAAAACTGTTTTTT.

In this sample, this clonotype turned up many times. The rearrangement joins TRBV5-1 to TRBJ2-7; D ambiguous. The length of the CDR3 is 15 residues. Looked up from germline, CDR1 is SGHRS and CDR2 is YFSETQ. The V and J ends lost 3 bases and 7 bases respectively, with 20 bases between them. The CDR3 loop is CASSSAGGSYNEQYF. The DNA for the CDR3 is TGCGCCAGCAGCTCGGCTGGCGGATCTTACAATGAGCAGTACTTC.

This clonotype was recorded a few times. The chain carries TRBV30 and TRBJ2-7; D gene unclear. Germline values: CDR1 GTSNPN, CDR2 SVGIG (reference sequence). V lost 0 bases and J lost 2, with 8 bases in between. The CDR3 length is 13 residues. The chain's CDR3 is CAWSVPDPYEQYF. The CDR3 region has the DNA TGTGCCTGGAGTGTACCGGACCCCTACGAGCAGTACTTC. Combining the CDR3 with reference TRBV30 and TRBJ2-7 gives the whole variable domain SQTIHQWPATLVQPVGSPLSLECTVEGTSNPNLYWYRQAAGRGLQLLFYSVGIGQISSEVPQNLSASRPQDRQFILSSKKLLLSDSGFYLCAWSVPDPYEQYFGPGTRLTVT.

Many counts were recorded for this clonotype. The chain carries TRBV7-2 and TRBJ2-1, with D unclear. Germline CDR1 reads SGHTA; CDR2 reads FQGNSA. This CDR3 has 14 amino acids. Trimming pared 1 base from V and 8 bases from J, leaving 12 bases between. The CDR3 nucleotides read TGTGCCAGCAGCTTAGTGATGCAGGCGGATGAGCAGTTCTTC. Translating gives CASSLVMQADEQFF.

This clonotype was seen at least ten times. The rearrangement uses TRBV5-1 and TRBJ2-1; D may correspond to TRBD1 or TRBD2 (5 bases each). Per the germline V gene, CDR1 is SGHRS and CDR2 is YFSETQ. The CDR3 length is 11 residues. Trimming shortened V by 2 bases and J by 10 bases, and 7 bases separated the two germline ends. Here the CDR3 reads CASSFEGEQFF. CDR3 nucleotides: TGCGCCAGCAGCTTTGAGGGGGAGCAGTTCTTC. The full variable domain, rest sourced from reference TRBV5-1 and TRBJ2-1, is KAGVTQTPRYLIKTRGQQVTLSCSPISGHRSVSWYQQTPGQGLQFLFEYFSETQRNKGNFPGRFSGRQFSNSRSEMNVSTLELGDSALYLCASSFEGEQFFGPGTRLTVL.

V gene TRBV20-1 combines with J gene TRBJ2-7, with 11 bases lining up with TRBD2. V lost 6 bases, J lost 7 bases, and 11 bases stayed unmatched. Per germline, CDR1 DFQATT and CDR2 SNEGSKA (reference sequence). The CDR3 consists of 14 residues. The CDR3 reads CSASTSGGYNEQYF. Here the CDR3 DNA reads TGCAGTGCGAGTACTAGCGGGGGATACAATGAGCAGTACTTC.

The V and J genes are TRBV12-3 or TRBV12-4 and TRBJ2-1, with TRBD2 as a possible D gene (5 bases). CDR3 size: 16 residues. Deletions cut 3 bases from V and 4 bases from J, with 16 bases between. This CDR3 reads CASSFERTTYYNEQFF. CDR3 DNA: TGTGCCAGCAGTTTTGAGCGGACCACCTATTACAATGAGCAGTTCTTC.

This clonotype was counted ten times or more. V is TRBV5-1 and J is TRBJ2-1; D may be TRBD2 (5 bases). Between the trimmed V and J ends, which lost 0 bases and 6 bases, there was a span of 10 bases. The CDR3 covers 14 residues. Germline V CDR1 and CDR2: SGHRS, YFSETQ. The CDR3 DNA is TGCGCCAGCAGCTTGGGCGGGCGACCCAATGAGCAGTTCTTC. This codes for CASSLGGRPNEQFF.

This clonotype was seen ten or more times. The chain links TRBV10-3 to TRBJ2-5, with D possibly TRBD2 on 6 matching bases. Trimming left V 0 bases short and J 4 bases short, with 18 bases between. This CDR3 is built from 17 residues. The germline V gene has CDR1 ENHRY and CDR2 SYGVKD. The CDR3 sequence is CAISESKGFWGGETQYF. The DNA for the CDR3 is TGTGCCATCAGTGAGTCGAAGGGTTTCTGGGGAGGAGAGACCCAGTACTTC.

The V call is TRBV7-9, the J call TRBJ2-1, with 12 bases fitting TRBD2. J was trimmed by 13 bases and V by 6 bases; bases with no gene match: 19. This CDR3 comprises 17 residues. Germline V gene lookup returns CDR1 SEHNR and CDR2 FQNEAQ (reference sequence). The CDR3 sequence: CASSLEGRTSGEETQFF. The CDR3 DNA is TGTGCCAGCAGTCTAGAGGGGAGGACTAGCGGGGAGGAGACCCAGTTCTTC.

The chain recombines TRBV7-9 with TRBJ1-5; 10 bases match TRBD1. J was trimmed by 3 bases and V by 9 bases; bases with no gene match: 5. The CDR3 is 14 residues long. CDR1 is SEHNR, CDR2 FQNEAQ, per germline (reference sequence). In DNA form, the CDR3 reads TGTGCCAGTGGACAGGGGGGAGCCAATCAGCCCCAGCATTTT. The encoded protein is CASGQGGANQPQHF. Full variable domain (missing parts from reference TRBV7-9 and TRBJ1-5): DTGVSQNPRHKITKRGQNVTFRCDPISEHNRLYWYRQTLGQGPEFLTYFQNEAQLEKSRLLSDRFSAERPKGSFSTLEIQRTEQGDSAMYLCASGQGGANQPQHFGDGTRLSIL.

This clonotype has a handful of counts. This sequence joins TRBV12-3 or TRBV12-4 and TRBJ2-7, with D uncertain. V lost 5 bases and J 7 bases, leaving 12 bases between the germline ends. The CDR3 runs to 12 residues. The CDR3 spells CASSLYDNEQYF. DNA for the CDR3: TGTGCCAGCAGTCTCTACGACAATGAGCAGTACTTC.

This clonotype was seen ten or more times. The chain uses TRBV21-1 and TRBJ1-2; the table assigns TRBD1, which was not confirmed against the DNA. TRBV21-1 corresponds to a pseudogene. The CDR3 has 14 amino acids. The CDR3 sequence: CASSTPWGRYGYTF. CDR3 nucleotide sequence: TGTGCCAGCAGCACCCCCTGGGGCCGCTATGGCTACACCTTC.

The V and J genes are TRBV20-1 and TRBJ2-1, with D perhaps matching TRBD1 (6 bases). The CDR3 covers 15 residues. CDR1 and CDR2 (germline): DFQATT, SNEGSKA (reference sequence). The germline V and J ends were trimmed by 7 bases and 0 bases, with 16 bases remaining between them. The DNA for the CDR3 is TGCAGTGGGGGCCGAGGGGGTATCTCCTACAATGAGCAGTTCTTC. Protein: CSGGRGGISYNEQFF.

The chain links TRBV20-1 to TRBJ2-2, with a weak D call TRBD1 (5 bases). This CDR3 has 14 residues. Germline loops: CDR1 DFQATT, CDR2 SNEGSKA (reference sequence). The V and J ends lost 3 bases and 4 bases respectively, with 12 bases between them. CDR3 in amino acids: CSARPTVSTGELFF. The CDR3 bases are TGCAGTGCTAGGCCGACAGTCTCCACCGGGGAGCTGTTTTTT.

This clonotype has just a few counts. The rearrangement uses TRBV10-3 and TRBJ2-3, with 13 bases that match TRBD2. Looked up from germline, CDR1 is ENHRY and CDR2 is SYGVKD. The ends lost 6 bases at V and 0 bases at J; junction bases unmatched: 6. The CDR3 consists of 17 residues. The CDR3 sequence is CAIRGTSGDSSTDTQYF. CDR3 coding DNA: TGTGCCATCAGGGGGACTAGCGGGGACTCTAGCACAGATACGCAGTATTTT.

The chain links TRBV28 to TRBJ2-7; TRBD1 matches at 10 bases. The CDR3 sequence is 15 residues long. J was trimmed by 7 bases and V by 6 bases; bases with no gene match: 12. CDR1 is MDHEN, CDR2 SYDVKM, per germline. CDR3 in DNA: TGTGCCAGCAGCCTAGGGGGACAGGGGCTGCTTGAGCAGTACTTC. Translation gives CASSLGGQGLLEQYF.